This TCR beta chain was identified during a study of beta chain features in type 1 diabetes. Study-level results: Researchers could not determine here whether HLA type influences TCRB rearrangement. PCR may have favored shorter templates equally in patients and controls.

This clone appeared a few times. Its antigen is currently unknown. Reverse transcribing all isolated RNA meant expressed TCRB transcripts were sequenced. TCRdb's table, derived via immunoSEQ multiplex PCR, lists solely in-frame clones and lacks some. This table holds 900,000 or so clones, under 20% found once. In total, each donor contributed a single heparinised blood draw that averaged approximately 120 mL. The CDR3 contains 13 residues. Per germline, CDR1 SGHTA and CDR2 FQGNSA. Trimming took 5 bases from V and 3 from J, leaving 11 bases between them. The sequenced material came from naive CD4+ T cells from blood. The V and J genes are TRBV7-2 and TRBJ2-7; possibly TRBD2 for D (5 bases). The sequence was obtained from a woman in her late teens or twenties in good health. CDR3 region: CASSPTRYYEQYF. In nucleotides, the CDR3 is TGTGCCAGCAGCCCTACTAGGTACTACGAGCAGTACTTC.